Listed below are T cell receptor beta chains from one sample, sequenced in a study of cytomegalovirus exposure and HLA in healthy donors. Here immunoSEQ multiplex PCR was the method, and the copy in TCRdb shows in-frame clones only, minus some. Of some 150,000 clones listed, 68% are singletons. The sample consisted of PBMCs. These receptors were collected from a man in his sixties in good health and CMV-seronegative. CDR3s include the opening cysteine and the closing phenylalanine or tryptophan. D genes are given only for firm matches. For some rows the clone size is stated as once, few or many, or as a class when expanded; others skip it.

>.|TRBJ2-1|.|TRBV5-1
TGCGCCAGCAGCTTGGAGGACAGCCGAAGGTACAATGAGCAGTTCTTC
CASSLEDSRRYNEQFF
>TRBD2|TRBJ2-7|.|TRBV28
TGTGCCAGCAGTTCCGTCGCGGGACTAGCGGGCTACGAGCAGTACTTC
CASSSVAGLAGYEQYF
>.|TRBJ2-1|.|TRBV7-9
TGTGCCAGCAGCTTAGCCCTGGACCGGGAGATAGGTGAGCAGTTCTTC
CASSLALDREIGEQFF
>TRBD1|TRBJ2-7|few|TRBV7-9
TGTGCCAGCAGCTTATATTTATCGGGACAGGGAGGCGAGCAGTACTTC
CASSLYLSGQGGEQYF
>TRBD1|TRBJ2-7|once|TRBV5-6
TGTGCCAGCAGCTCGATCCGGGACAGCGGAATTTCCTCGTACTTC
CASSSIRDSGISSYF
>TRBD1|TRBJ2-1|.|TRBV7-6
TGTGCCAGCAGCTCCTACAGGGGAAACTCCTACAATGAGCAGTTCTTC
CASSSYRGNSYNEQFF
>TRBD1|TRBJ2-1|few|TRBV11-2
TGTGCCAGCAGCTACGGACAGGGCGGGCAGTTCTTC
CASSYGQGGQFF
>TRBD1|TRBJ2-3|.|TRBV30
TGTGCCTGGAGTGGGGACAGAAAAGGCACAGATACGCAGTATTTT
CAWSGDRKGTDTQYF
>.|TRBJ2-3|.|TRBV6-1
TGTGCCAGCAGTGAAGCCCTAGCTGATACGCAGTATTTT
CASSEALADTQYF
>TRBD2|TRBJ2-1|.|TRBV7-2
TGTGCCAGCACCCACGGGGGGGCCTACAATGAGCAGTTCTTC
CASTHGGAYNEQFF
>.|TRBJ2-3|.|TRBV6-5
TGTGCCAGCAGTCTCTTTCCCGCAGATACGCAGTATTTT
CASSLFPADTQYF
>TRBD2|TRBJ2-1|.|TRBV7-3
TGTGCCAGCAGCTCCGGGGGGGACAATGAGCAGTTCTTC
CASSSGGDNEQFF
>.|TRBJ2-3|.|TRBV5-1
TGCGCCAGCAGCAGGGAGAGCACAGATACGCAGTATTTT
CASSRESTDTQYF
>.|TRBJ2-5|once|TRBV6-1
TGTGCCAGCAGTGAAGGTGGCGACATAGTCAAAGAGACCCAGTACTTC
CASSEGGDIVKETQYF
>.|TRBJ1-2|.|TRBV5-8
TGTGCCAGCAGCCCGGCCGCCGAACAGCCGGATAGGAATGGCTACACCTTC
CASSPAAEQPDRNGYTF
>.|TRBJ1-1|few|TRBV4-1
TGCGCCAGCAGCCAAGAGAACGGGAACACTGAAGCTTTCTTT
CASSQENGNTEAFF
>.|TRBJ2-7|.|TRBV11-2
TGTGCCAGCAGCTTTTTGGGCGGGAATTACGAGCAGTACTTC
CASSFLGGNYEQYF
>.|TRBJ2-1|.|TRBV6-1
TGTGCCAGCAGTGCGGAGGGGGCTTACAATGAGCAGTTCTTC
CASSAEGAYNEQFF
>TRBD1|TRBJ1-5|.|TRBV19
TGTGCCAGTAGTTGGACTACAGGGGGCGATCAGCCCCAGCATTTT
CASSWTTGGDQPQHF
>.|TRBJ2-2|.|TRBV11-2
TGTGCCAGCAGCTTAGCTGTCACCGGGGAGCTGTTTTTT
CASSLAVTGELFF
>TRBD2|TRBJ2-7|.|TRBV6-5
TGTGCCAGCATTTCTACTAGCGGCTACGAGCAGTACTTC
CASISTSGYEQYF
>.|TRBJ2-7|few|TRBV6-1
TGTGCCAGCAGTGAAGCAGGACTAAAGAACTACGAGCAGTACTTC
CASSEAGLKNYEQYF
>TRBD2|TRBJ2-2|.|TRBV9
TGTGCCAGTGGATTAGCGGGGCGCACCGGGGAGCTGTTTTTT
CASGLAGRTGELFF
>TRBD2|TRBJ2-1|few|TRBV10-3
TGTGCCATCGCGGTGGGACTAGCGGGAGGGAGCTCCTACAATGAGCAGTTCTTC
CAIAVGLAGGSSYNEQFF
>.|TRBJ1-2|.|TRBV5-4
TGTGCCAGCAGCTTGCGTACTAAAGCCTATGGCTACACCTTC
CASSLRTKAYGYTF
>.|TRBJ1-1|few|TRBV6-1
TGTGCCAGCAGTGAGGTGCAGGAGGCTGAAGCTTTCTTT
CASSEVQEAEAFF
>TRBD2|TRBJ2-2|.|TRBV5-1
TGCGCCAGCAGCTTGACTAGCGGGGGGAACACCGGGGAGCTGTTTTTT
CASSLTSGGNTGELFF
>.|TRBJ2-6|.|TRBV6-6
TGTGCCAGCAGTTACTCAGGGGACTCTGGGGCCAACGTCCTGACTTTC
CASSYSGDSGANVLTF
>.|TRBJ2-7|once|TRBV9
TGTGCCAGCAGCTCAGGGGAGGGCCACTCCTACGAGCAGTACTTC
CASSSGEGHSYEQYF
>.|TRBJ2-3|few|TRBV28
TGTGCCAGCAGTTTGGCAGCCGGGGATACGCAGTATTTT
CASSLAAGDTQYF
>.|TRBJ1-1|.|TRBV5-1
TGCGCCAGCCGGGAGGGGCCGGTCCTGCTCGTGAACACTGAAGCTTTCTTT
CASREGPVLLVNTEAFF
>.|TRBJ1-1|few|TRBV7-3
TGTGCCAGCAGCTTAGACGGGGGGCGAGGAACTGAAGCTTTCTTT
CASSLDGGRGTEAFF
>TRBD2|TRBJ2-7|.|TRBV4-1
TGCGCCAGCAGCCAAACTAGCGGGAGTCACGACGAGCAGTACTTC
CASSQTSGSHDEQYF
>.|TRBJ2-5|.|TRBV12-5
TGTGCTAGTGGTCGGGACACCGCACAAGAGACCCAGTACTTC
CASGRDTAQETQYF
>TRBD1|TRBJ1-1|.|TRBV5-6
TGTGCCAGCAGCTCACTCCAGGGGGCCAACACTGAAGCTTTCTTT
CASSSLQGANTEAFF
>TRBD1|TRBJ2-7|.|TRBV5-6
TGTGCCAGCAGCTTGGAAAGGACAGGGGAACGGCAGTACTTC
CASSLERTGERQYF
>TRBD1|TRBJ1-5|.|TRBV11-2
TGTGCCAGCAGCTCCGGACAGGGCTTTTATAGCAATCAGCCCCAGCATTTT
CASSSGQGFYSNQPQHF
>.|TRBJ1-1|.|TRBV28
TGTGCCAGCAGTGAGCCGGGACACCTGAACACTGAAGCTTTCTTT
CASSEPGHLNTEAFF
>TRBD1|TRBJ1-2|.|TRBV7-9
TGTGCCAGCAGCGGAGCAGGGGGACCTGGCTACACCTTC
CASSGAGGPGYTF